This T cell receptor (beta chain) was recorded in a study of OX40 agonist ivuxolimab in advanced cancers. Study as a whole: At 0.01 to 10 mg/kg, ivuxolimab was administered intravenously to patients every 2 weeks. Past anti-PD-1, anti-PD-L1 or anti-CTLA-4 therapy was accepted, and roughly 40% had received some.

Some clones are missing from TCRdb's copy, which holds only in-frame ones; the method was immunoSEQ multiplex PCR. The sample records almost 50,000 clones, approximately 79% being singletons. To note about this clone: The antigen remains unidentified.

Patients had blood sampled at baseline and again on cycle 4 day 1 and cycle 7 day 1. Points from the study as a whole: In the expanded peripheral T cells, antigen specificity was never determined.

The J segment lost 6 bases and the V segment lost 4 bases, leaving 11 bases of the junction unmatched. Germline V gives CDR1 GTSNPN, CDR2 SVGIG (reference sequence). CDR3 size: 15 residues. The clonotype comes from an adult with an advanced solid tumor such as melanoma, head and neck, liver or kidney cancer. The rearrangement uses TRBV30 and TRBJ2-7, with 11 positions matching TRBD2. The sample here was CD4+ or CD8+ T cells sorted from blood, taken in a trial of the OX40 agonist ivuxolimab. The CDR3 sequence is CAWTSGGYGPREQYF. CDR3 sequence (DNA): TGTGCCTGGACTAGCGGGGGGTATGGGCCACGCGAGCAGTACTTC.